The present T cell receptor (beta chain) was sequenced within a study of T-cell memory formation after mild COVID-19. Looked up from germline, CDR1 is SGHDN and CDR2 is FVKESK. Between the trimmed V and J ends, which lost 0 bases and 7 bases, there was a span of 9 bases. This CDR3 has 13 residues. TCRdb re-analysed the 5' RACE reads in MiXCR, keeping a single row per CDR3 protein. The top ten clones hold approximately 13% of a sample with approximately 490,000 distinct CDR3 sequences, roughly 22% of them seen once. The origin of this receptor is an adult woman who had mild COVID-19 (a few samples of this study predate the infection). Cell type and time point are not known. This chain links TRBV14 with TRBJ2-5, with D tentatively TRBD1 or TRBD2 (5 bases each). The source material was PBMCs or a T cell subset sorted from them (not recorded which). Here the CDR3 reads CASSQDLRGTQYF. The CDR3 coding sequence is TGTGCCAGCAGCCAAGACCTGAGGGGGACCCAGTACTTC.